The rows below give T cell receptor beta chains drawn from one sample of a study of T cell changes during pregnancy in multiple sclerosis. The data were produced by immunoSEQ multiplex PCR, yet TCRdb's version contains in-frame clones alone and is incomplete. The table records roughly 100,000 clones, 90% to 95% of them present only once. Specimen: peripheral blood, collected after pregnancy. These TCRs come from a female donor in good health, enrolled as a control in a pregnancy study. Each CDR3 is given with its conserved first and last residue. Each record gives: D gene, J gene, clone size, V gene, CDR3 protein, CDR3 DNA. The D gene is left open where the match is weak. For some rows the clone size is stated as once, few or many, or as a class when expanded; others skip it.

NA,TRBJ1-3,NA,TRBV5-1,CASSLELLGASSGNTIYF,TGCGCCAGCAGCTTGGAACTGCTTGGAGCAAGCTCTGGAAACACCATATATTTT
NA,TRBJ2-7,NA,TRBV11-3,CASSLIGGSYEQYF,TGTGCCAGCAGCCTCATAGGGGGCTCCTACGAGCAGTACTTC
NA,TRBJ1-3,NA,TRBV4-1,CASSQAMRSGNTIYF,TGCGCCAGCAGCCAAGCGATGCGCTCTGGAAACACCATATATTTT
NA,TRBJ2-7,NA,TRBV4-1,CASSQREGSYEQYF,TGCGCCAGCAGCCAGCGGGAAGGTTCCTACGAGCAGTACTTC
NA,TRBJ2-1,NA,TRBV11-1,CASSLGLQSSYNEQFF,TGTGCCAGCAGCTTAGGGTTACAAAGCTCCTACAATGAGCAGTTCTTC
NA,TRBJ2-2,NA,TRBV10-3,CAISESAPGDGELFF,TGTGCCATCAGTGAGTCGGCCCCGGGGGACGGGGAGCTGTTTTTT
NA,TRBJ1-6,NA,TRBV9,CASSQSGSYNSPLHF,TGTGCCAGCAGCCAGTCGGGCTCCTATAATTCACCCCTCCACTTT
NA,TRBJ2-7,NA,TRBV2,CASTPRVSSYEQYF,TGTGCCAGCACCCCCAGGGTAAGCTCCTACGAGCAGTACTTC
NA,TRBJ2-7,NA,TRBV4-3,CASSQGTGSLYEQYF,TGCGCCAGCAGCCAGGGAACAGGGAGCCTCTACGAGCAGTACTTC
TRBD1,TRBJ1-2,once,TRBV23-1,CASPSGDRGRGGSGYTF,TGCGCCAGCCCAAGCGGGGACAGGGGTCGGGGAGGCTCGGGCTACACCTTC
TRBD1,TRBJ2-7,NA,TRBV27,CASSLRQGPYEQYF,TGTGCCAGCAGTTTACGACAGGGACCCTACGAGCAGTACTTC
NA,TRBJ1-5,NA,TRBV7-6,CASSLWAGNSNQPQHF,TGTGCCAGCAGCTTATGGGCAGGGAATAGCAATCAGCCCCAGCATTTT
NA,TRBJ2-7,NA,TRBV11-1,CASSSTPLGAYEQYF,TGTGCCAGCAGCTCCACACCATTAGGGGCCTACGAGCAGTACTTC
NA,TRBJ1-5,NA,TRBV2,CASRFSGTPNQPQHF,TGTGCCAGCAGGTTCTCCGGGACACCCAATCAGCCCCAGCATTTT
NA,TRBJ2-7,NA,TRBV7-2,CASSPRQEPYEQYF,TGTGCCAGCAGCCCTAGACAGGAGCCCTACGAGCAGTACTTC
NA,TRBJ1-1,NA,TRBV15,CATSGEGITEAFF,TGTGCCACCAGTGGGGAGGGCATCACTGAAGCTTTCTTT
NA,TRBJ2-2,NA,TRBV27,CASSLFQGNPTGELFF,TGTGCCAGCAGTTTATTTCAGGGGAATCCCACCGGGGAGCTGTTTTTT
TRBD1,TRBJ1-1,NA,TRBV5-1,CASSSPGTENTEAFF,TGCGCCAGCAGCTCGCCCGGGACAGAGAACACTGAAGCTTTCTTT
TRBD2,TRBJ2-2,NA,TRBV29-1,CSVDGSGGASNTGELFF,TGCAGCGTTGACGGTAGCGGGGGGGCGTCGAACACCGGGGAGCTGTTTTTT
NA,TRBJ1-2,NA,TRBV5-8,CASSFFWTAYGYTF,TGTGCCAGCAGCTTTTTCTGGACAGCTTATGGCTACACCTTC
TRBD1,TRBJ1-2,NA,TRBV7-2,CASRRYRGDYGYTF,TGTGCCAGCAGGCGATACAGGGGGGACTATGGCTACACCTTC
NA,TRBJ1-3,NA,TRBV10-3,CATSFSSGNTIYF,TGTGCCACTTCCTTTAGCTCTGGAAACACCATATATTTT
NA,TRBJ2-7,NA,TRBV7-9,CASSFSGYEQYF,TGTGCCAGCAGCTTCTCAGGATACGAGCAGTACTTC
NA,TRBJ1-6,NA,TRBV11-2,CASSLSFNQGGNSPLHF,TGTGCCAGCAGCTTATCTTTTAATCAAGGGGGTAATTCACCCCTCCACTTT
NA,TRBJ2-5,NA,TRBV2,CASRRRLVVQETQYF,TGTGCCAGCAGGCGGAGACTAGTGGTCCAAGAGACCCAGTACTTC
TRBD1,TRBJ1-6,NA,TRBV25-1,CASSPRWTGQLNSPLHF,TGTGCCAGCAGTCCCCGATGGACAGGCCAACTCAATTCACCCCTCCACTTT
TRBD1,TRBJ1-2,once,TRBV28,CASSFTLTGQGNGYTF,TGTGCCAGCAGTTTTACCCTTACAGGACAGGGGAATGGCTACACCTTC
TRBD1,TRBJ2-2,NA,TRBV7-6,CASSRRGKRTSGELFF,TGTGCCAGCAGCCGCAGGGGGAAAAGGACTTCCGGGGAGCTGTTTTTT
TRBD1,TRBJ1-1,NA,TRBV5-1,CASSVGQPNTEAFF,TGCGCCAGCAGCGTGGGACAGCCGAACACTGAAGCTTTCTTT
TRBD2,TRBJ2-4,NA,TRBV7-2,CASSLVAGAVSNIQYF,TGTGCCAGCAGCTTAGTAGCGGGTGCCGTATCAAACATTCAGTACTTC
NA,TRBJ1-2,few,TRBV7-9,CATGGVSGYTF,TGTGCCACCGGCGGAGTATCTGGCTACACCTTC
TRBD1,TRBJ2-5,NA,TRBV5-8,CASSPDREETQYF,TGTGCCAGCAGCCCGGACAGGGAAGAGACCCAGTACTTC
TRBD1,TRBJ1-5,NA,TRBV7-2,CASSPRGPPNQPQHF,TGTGCCAGCAGCCCGAGGGGGCCTCCGAATCAGCCCCAGCATTTT
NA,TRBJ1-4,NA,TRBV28,CASSLGWGGVNEKLFF,TGTGCCAGCAGTTTAGGGTGGGGAGGGGTCAATGAAAAACTGTTTTTT
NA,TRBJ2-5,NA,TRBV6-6,CASSYPREGGTQYF,TGTGCCAGCAGTTACCCCAGGGAAGGGGGGACCCAGTACTTC
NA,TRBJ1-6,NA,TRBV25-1,CASSAVTGTYNSPLHF,TGTGCCAGCAGTGCTGTAACAGGGACCTATAATTCACCCCTCCACTTT
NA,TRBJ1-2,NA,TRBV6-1,CASSEYSSGGGYGYTF,TGTGCCAGCAGTGAATACTCTTCTGGGGGCGGCTATGGCTACACCTTC
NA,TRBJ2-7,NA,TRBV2,CASRFRGKSSYEQYF,TGTGCCAGCAGATTCCGGGGGAAGAGCTCCTACGAGCAGTACTTC
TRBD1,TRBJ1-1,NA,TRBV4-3,CASSQELNRGGTEAFF,TGCGCCAGCAGCCAAGAATTAAACAGGGGCGGCACTGAAGCTTTCTTT
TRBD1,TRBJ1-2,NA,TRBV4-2,CASSQIPGQGVYGYTF,TGTGCCAGCAGCCAGATACCGGGACAGGGAGTTTATGGCTACACCTTC
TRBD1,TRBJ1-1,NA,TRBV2,CASSEGTGRNTEAFF,TGTGCCAGCAGTGAAGGGACAGGAAGGAACACTGAAGCTTTCTTT
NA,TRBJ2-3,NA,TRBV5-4,CASSLEGGRTDTQYF,TGTGCCAGCAGCTTGGAGGGGGGGCGGACAGATACGCAGTATTTT
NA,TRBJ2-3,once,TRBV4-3,CASSQDGGFGLSHTDTQYF,TGCGCCAGCAGCCAAGATGGGGGGTTCGGGCTATCGCACACAGATACGCAGTATTTT
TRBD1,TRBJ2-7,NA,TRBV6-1,CASSGRQGGEQYF,TGTGCCAGCAGTGGGAGACAGGGCGGGGAGCAGTACTTC